The present T cell receptor beta chain was sequenced within a study of blood T cells in healthy people across ages. Alongside a J-beta primer mix, a sample-barcoded 5' primer served in a second PCR lasting roughly 6 to 11 cycles. Carrying 12 random nucleotides, a template-switch adaptor labeled each individual cDNA molecule. Each CDR3 protein is one row after TCRdb ran MiXCR on the 5' RACE reads. The sample consists of around 1.5 million distinct CDR3 sequences, 30% to 35% of them appearing once. Study observations and caveats: Strong correlation linked observed beta diversity and percent naive T cells.

In the case of this clonotype: Its matching antigen is unknown.

Deletions cut 4 bases from V and 7 bases from J, with 10 bases between. This CDR3 has 11 amino acids. The germline V gene encodes CDR1 SQVTM and CDR2 ANQGSEA. The chain links TRBV29-1 to TRBJ1-2; possibly TRBD1 for D (5 bases). The sequence derives from a woman aged 30 to 39 in good health. The sample taken for sequencing was blood. As DNA, the CDR3 is TGCAGCGTTGGCAGGGAAGGTGGCTACACCTTC. It translates to CSVGREGGYTF.